Listed below are T cell receptor beta chains from one sample, sequenced in a study of CD8 T cells in ankylosing spondylitis. TCRdb called the 5' RACE reads again in MiXCR, with one record for every CDR3 protein. The table includes around 890,000 distinct CDR3 sequences, about 11% detected once. The sample taken for sequencing was blood, either unsorted or a sorted T cell fraction (not recorded which). The origin of the receptors is a male donor with ankylosing spondylitis. CDR3s include the opening cysteine and the closing phenylalanine or tryptophan. The D gene is left open where the match is weak. Expanded clones are given a class, and other clones once, few, many or no size at all.

j_call: TRBJ2-2
d_call: .
clone_size: .
v_call: TRBV7-9
cdr3_nt: TGTGCCAGCAGCGTCGGGCAGGGGACCGGGGAGCTGTTTTTT
cdr3_aa: CASSVGQGTGELFF

j_call: TRBJ2-3
d_call: .
clone_size: .
v_call: TRBV28
cdr3_nt: TGTGCCAGCAGTTTTAGCCGCACTAGCACAGATACGCAGTATTTT
cdr3_aa: CASSFSRTSTDTQYF

j_call: TRBJ1-4
d_call: .
clone_size: few
v_call: TRBV20-1
cdr3_nt: TGCAGTGCTGCCCAAGCCGGGACTCTTCCCGAAAAACTGTTTTTT
cdr3_aa: CSAAQAGTLPEKLFF

j_call: TRBJ1-5
d_call: .
clone_size: many
v_call: TRBV29-1
cdr3_nt: TGCAGCGTTGGGATGGGAGGCAATCAGCCCCAGCATTTT
cdr3_aa: CSVGMGGNQPQHF

j_call: TRBJ2-1
d_call: TRBD2
clone_size: few
v_call: TRBV29-1
cdr3_nt: TGCAGCGCCGCCCCTAGCGGGAGGACCTACAATGAGCAGTTCTTC
cdr3_aa: CSAAPSGRTYNEQFF

j_call: TRBJ2-7
d_call: TRBD2
clone_size: few
v_call: TRBV6-1
cdr3_nt: TGTGCCAGCACCCCGACTAGCGGGCTCAATCTTCCTACCTACGAGCAGTACTTC
cdr3_aa: CASTPTSGLNLPTYEQYF

j_call: TRBJ2-5
d_call: TRBD1
clone_size: few
v_call: TRBV5-1
cdr3_nt: TGCGCCAGCAGCTTTGGGACCGGACAGGGGGGAGAGACCCAGTACTTC
cdr3_aa: CASSFGTGQGGETQYF

j_call: TRBJ2-3
d_call: TRBD2
clone_size: few
v_call: TRBV14
cdr3_nt: TGTGCCAGCAGCCCCCCCTGGACTAGCGGGGTCTCAGATACGCAGTATTTT
cdr3_aa: CASSPPWTSGVSDTQYF

j_call: TRBJ1-5
d_call: .
clone_size: .
v_call: TRBV6-5
cdr3_nt: TGTGCCAGCAGTTACTCGCTCCTGAACAATCAGCCCCAGCATTTT
cdr3_aa: CASSYSLLNNQPQHF

j_call: TRBJ2-2
d_call: .
clone_size: many
v_call: TRBV20-1
cdr3_nt: TGCAGTGCTAGACGGGAGTTAACTAGCGGGGAGCTGTTTTTT
cdr3_aa: CSARRELTSGELFF

j_call: TRBJ2-3
d_call: .
clone_size: .
v_call: TRBV7-8
cdr3_nt: TGTGCCAGCAGCTTAGCAGGGACACAACTCCTTACCAAGGCAGATACGCAGTATTTT
cdr3_aa: CASSLAGTQLLTKADTQYF

j_call: TRBJ1-1
d_call: TRBD1
clone_size: .
v_call: TRBV20-1
cdr3_nt: TGCAGTGCGCTCGACCCCGGGACAGGGAGGACTGAAGCTTTCTTT
cdr3_aa: CSALDPGTGRTEAFF

j_call: TRBJ1-4
d_call: .
clone_size: few
v_call: TRBV5-6
cdr3_nt: TGTGCCAGCAGCTTTAACAGGGATTTCGATGAAAAACTGTTTTTT
cdr3_aa: CASSFNRDFDEKLFF

j_call: TRBJ2-3
d_call: .
clone_size: many
v_call: TRBV7-9
cdr3_nt: TGTGCCAGCAGCTTCGAGGATACGCAGTATTTT
cdr3_aa: CASSFEDTQYF

j_call: TRBJ2-5
d_call: .
clone_size: .
v_call: TRBV7-7
cdr3_nt: TGTGCTAGCAGTTACGGGTACCAAGAGACCCAGTACTTC
cdr3_aa: CASSYGYQETQYF

j_call: TRBJ1-4
d_call: .
clone_size: few
v_call: TRBV9
cdr3_nt: TGTGCCAGCAGCGTAGCTAGGACAGAGAATGAAAAACTGTTTTTT
cdr3_aa: CASSVARTENEKLFF